This T cell receptor beta chain derives from a study of shared clonotypes between healthy human individuals. The J segment lost 5 bases and the V segment lost 3 bases, leaving 4 bases of the junction unmatched. In germline, CDR1 is ENHRY, CDR2 SYGVKD. The CDR3 has 14 residues. Donors, healthy HIV-negative adults, lacked recent acute infections or vaccinations. The authors ran the assay at deep level. The authors distributed each subset's genomic DNA evenly over several immunoSEQ plates. This table comes from immunoSEQ multiplex PCR, and its TCRdb copy is limited to in-frame clones, with some not included. This sample has roughly 2 million clones; roughly 95% occur once, and the top ten carry around 0.13%.

Sequencing used naive CD4+ T cells sorted from blood. Subset of the sample: CD45RA+ positively selected. V usage is TRBV10-3 and J usage is TRBJ2-1; TRBD2 matches at 7 bases. The source of this sequence is a man aged 18 to 29 in good health. CDR3 sequence (DNA): TGTGCCATCAGTGATGGACTAGTCAACAATGAGCAGTTCTTC. Translating it yields CAISDGLVNNEQFF.